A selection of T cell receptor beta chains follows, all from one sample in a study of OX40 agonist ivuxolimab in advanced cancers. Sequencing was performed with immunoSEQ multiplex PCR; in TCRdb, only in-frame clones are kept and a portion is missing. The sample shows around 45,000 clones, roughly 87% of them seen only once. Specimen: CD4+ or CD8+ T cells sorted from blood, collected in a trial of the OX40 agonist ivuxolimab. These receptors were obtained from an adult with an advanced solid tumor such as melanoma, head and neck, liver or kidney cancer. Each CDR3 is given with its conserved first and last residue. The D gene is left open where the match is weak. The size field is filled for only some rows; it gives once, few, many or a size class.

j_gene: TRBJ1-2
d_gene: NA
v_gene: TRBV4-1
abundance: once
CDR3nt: TGCGCCAGCAGCCAAGGCCCCTATGGCTACACCTTC
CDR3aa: CASSQGPYGYTF

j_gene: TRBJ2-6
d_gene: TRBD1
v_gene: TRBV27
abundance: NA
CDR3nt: TGTGCCAGCAGTTCGGGTCAGGGGGTGTCTGGGGCCAACGTCCTGACTTTC
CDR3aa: CASSSGQGVSGANVLTF

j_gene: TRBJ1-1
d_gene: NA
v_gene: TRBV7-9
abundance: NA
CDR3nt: TGTGCCAGCAGCGGGACCCACGAAGCTTTCTTT
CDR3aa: CASSGTHEAFF

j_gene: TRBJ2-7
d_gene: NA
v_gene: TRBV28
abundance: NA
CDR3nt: TGTGCCAGCAGTTTATTAGGAGGCTCCTACGAGCAGTACTTC
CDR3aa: CASSLLGGSYEQYF

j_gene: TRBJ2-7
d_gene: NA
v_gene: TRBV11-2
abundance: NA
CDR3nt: TGTGCCAGCAGCTTAGGGGGCACCTACGAGCAGTACTTC
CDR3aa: CASSLGGTYEQYF

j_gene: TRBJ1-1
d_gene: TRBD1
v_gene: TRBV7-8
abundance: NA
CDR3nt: TGTGCCAGCAGCTTAAGGGGACAGGCGAACACTGAAGCTTTCTTT
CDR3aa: CASSLRGQANTEAFF

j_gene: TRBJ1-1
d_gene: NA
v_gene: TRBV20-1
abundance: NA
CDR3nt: TGCAGTGGTAAAAGGTACACTGAAGCTTTCTTT
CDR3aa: CSGKRYTEAFF

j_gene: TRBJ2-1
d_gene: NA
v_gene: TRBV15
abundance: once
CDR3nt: TGTGCCACCAGCGGCCCTCCGGGGTACTCCTACAATGAGCAGTTCTTC
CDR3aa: CATSGPPGYSYNEQFF

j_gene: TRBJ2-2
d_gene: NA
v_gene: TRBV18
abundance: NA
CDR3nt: TGTGCCAGCCAAGGGGGTTCCACCGGGGAGCTGTTTTTT
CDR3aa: CASQGGSTGELFF

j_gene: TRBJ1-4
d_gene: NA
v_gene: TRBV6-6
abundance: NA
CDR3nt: TGTGCCAGCAGTTACTCCGGAAAACTGTTTTTT
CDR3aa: CASSYSGKLFF

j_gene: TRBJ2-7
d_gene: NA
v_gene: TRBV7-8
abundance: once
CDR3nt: TGTGCCAGCAGCTTCCGCGGACGGCCCACCTCCTACGAGCAGTACTTC
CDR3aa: CASSFRGRPTSYEQYF

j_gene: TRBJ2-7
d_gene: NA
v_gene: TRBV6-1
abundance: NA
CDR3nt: TGTGCCAGCAGTTTAGGCCGGGATCTTTTCTACGAGCAGTACTTC
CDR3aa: CASSLGRDLFYEQYF

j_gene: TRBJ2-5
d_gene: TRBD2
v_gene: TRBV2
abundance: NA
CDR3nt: TGTGCCAGCAGGCCCCGCGGGGGTGAGACCCAGTACTTC
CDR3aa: CASRPRGGETQYF

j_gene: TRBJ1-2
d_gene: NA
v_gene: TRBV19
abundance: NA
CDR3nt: TGTGCCAGTAGTAGGGACTACTATGGCTACACCTTC
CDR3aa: CASSRDYYGYTF

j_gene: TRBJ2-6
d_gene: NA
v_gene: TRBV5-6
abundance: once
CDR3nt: TGTGCCAGCGGTCCGCCCAATAGTCGTCGGGCCAACATCCTGACTTTC
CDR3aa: CASGPPNSRRANILTF

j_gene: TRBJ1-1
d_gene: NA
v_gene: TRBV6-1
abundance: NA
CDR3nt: TGTGCCACCAGGCAGGGATCGGTCACTGAAGCTTTCTTT
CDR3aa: CATRQGSVTEAFF

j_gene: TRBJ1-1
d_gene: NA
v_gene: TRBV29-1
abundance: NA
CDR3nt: TGCAGCGTCCATCCAGGGAACACTGAAGCTTTCTTT
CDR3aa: CSVHPGNTEAFF

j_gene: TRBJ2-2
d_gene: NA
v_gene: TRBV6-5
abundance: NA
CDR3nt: TGTGCCAGCAGTTACGACGACACCGGGGAGCTGTTTTTT
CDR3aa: CASSYDDTGELFF

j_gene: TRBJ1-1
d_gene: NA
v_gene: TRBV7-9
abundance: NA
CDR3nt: TGTGCCAGCACCAGCCTGGACACTGAAGCTTTCTTT
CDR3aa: CASTSLDTEAFF

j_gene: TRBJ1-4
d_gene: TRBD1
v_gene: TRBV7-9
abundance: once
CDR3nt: TGTGCCAGCAGCCCCTCGACAGGGGGCCACCTAATTAATGAAAAACTGTTTTTT
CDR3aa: CASSPSTGGHLINEKLFF

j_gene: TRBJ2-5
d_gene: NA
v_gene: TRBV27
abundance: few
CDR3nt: TGTGCCAGCAGTTTATCGGGGGGAGAGACCCAGTACTTC
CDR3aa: CASSLSGGETQYF

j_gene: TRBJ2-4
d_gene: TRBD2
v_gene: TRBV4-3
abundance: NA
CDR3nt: TGCGCCAGCAGCCAAGAGGGGGGGGCCAAAAACATTCAGTACTTC
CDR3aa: CASSQEGGAKNIQYF

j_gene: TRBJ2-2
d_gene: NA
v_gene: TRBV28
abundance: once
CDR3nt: TGTGCCAGCAGCTCCCCTTTAGTAGCGGAGAACACCGGGGAGCTGTTTTTT
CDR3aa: CASSSPLVAENTGELFF

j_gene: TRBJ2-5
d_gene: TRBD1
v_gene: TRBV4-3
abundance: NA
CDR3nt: TGCGCCAGCAGCCAAGATCCTCGGACAGGCCAAGAGACCCAGTACTTC
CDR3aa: CASSQDPRTGQETQYF

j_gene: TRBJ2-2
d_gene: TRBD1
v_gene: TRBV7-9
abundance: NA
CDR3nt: TGTGCCAGCAGGGCCGGGACAGGGAACACCGGGGAGCTGTTTTTT
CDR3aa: CASRAGTGNTGELFF

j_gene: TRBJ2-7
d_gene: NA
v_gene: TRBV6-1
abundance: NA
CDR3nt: TGTGCCAGCAGTTTCCGGGACACCATTTACGAGCAGTACTTC
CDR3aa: CASSFRDTIYEQYF

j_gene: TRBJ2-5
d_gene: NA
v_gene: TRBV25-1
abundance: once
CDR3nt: TGTGCCAGCAGTGAATTGAGGGAAACTCAAGAGACCCAGTACTTC
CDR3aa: CASSELRETQETQYF

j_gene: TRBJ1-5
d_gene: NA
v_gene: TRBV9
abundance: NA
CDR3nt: TGTGCCAGCAGCGGAGGTCGAGCGATCTCATCCAATCAGCCCCAGCATTTT
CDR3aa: CASSGGRAISSNQPQHF

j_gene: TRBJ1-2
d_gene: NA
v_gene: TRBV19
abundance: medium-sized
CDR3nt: TGTGCCAGTAGCTACGGAGGGGATGATGGCTACACCTTC
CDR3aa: CASSYGGDDGYTF

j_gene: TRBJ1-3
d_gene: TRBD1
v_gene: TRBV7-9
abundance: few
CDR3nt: TGTGCCAGCAGTGGACAGGGGGCAAACACCATATATTTT
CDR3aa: CASSGQGANTIYF

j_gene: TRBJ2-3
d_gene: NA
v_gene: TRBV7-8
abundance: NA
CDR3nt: TGTGCCAGCACCCACTGGGGAGGTAGCGCTAGCACAGATACGCAGTATTTT
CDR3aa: CASTHWGGSASTDTQYF

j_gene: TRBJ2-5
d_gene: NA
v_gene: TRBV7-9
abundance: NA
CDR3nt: TGTGCCAGCAGCTTAAGTTGGGACCCCCAGTACTTC
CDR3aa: CASSLSWDPQYF

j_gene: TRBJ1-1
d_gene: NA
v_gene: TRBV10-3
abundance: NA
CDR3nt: TGTGCCATCAGCCAGGGAGAATCGGCTTTCTTT
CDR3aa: CAISQGESAFF

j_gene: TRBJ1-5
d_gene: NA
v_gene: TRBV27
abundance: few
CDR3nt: TGTGCCAGCAGTTTCGGCGGAGTTGATCAGCCCCAGCATTTT
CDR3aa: CASSFGGVDQPQHF

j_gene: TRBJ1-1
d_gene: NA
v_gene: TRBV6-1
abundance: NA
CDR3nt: TGTGCCACTCAGAGGACTGAAGCTTTCTTT
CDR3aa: CATQRTEAFF

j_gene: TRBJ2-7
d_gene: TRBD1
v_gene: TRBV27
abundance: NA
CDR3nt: TGTGCCAGCAGTTTTGTGGGACAGACCTACGAGCAGTACTTC
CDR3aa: CASSFVGQTYEQYF

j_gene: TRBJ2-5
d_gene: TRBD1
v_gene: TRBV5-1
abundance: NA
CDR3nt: TGCGCCAGCAGCTTCGGACAGGGGGGCCAAGAGACCCAGTACTTC
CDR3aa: CASSFGQGGQETQYF

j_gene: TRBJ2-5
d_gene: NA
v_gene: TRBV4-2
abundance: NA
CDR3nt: TGTGCCAGCAGCCAGGGTGGGGTCGGGGCAGGAGAGACCCAGTACTTC
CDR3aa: CASSQGGVGAGETQYF

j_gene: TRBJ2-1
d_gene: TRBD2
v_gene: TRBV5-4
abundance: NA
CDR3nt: TGTGCCAGCAGCTATACTAGCGGGAATAACAATGAGCAGTTCTTC
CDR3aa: CASSYTSGNNNEQFF

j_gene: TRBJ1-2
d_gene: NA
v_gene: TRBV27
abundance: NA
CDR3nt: TGTGCCAGCAGTTTAGTCAGGGGTGATGGCTACACCTTC
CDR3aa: CASSLVRGDGYTF

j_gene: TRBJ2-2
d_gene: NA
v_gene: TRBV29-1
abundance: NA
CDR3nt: TGCAGCGTTGAAGGGGGGGTGTACACCGGGGAGCTGTTTTTT
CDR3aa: CSVEGGVYTGELFF